What follows are 27 T cell receptor beta chains derived from one specimen sequenced in a study of T-cell reconstitution after alpha-beta-depleted transplantation in children. During its preparation, the TCRbeta library received unique molecular identifiers. From the PCR reads, TCRdb called clonotypes with MiXCR, one entry per CDR3 protein. The table shows approximately 240,000 distinct CDR3 sequences, with about 9.2% occurring only once. The sample consisted of PBMCs from the stem cell graft donor, taken from the stem cell graft. The receptor source for this set is a human donor who donated a stem cell graft to a child with acute lymphoblastic leukemia.

This clonotype appeared a few times. The chain combines TRBV5-1 with TRBJ2-7, with D unresolved. This CDR3 has 17 residues. V was clipped by 0 bases and J by 0 bases, with 16 bases between them. CDR1 and CDR2 (germline): SGHRS, YFSETQ. CDR3 DNA sequence: TGCGCCAGCAGCTTGGAAGGGCGTACTCTGCACTCCTACGAGCAGTACTTC. Its translation: CASSLEGRTLHSYEQYF.

This clonotype appeared a few times. The CDR3 spells CSVTGGYEQYF. As DNA, the CDR3 is TGCAGCGTAACGGGGGGGTACGAGCAGTACTTC. The V call is TRBV29-1, the J call TRBJ2-7; 8 nucleotides match TRBD2. Germline-derived CDR1 and CDR2 are SQVTM and ANQGSEA. The trim removed 6 bases at V and 4 bases at J, leaving 2 bases unmatched. The CDR3 is 11 amino acids.

The sample holds a few counts of this clonotype. This chain joins TRBV20-1 and TRBJ2-1; no clear D gene. The CDR3 spans 10 residues. CDR1 and CDR2 from the germline V gene are DFQATT and SNEGSKA (reference sequence). The V gene lost 6 bases and the J gene lost 10 bases, with 10 bases spanning the gap. For the CDR3, the DNA is TGCAGTGCGCCTGAGACAGAGCAGTTCTTC. Protein sequence: CSAPETEQFF.

This clonotype was picked up a small number of times. This chain connects TRBV12-3 or TRBV12-4 to TRBJ2-5; a possible D gene is TRBD2 (5 bases). There are 16 residues in the CDR3. Deletions cut 3 bases from V and 4 bases from J, with 18 bases between. CDR3 nucleotide sequence: TGTGCCAGCAGTTTGGATTCTGGAACTGAGGGAGAGACCCAGTACTTC. This sequence encodes CASSLDSGTEGETQYF.

This clonotype appeared a few times. The chain uses TRBV6-5 and TRBJ1-5; TRBD1 might be the D (5 bases). With 6 bases removed from V and 1 base from J, the gap between germline ends came to 13 bases. Germline V gene lookup returns CDR1 MNHEY and CDR2 SVGAGI. This CDR3 spans 15 amino acids. DNA of the CDR3: TGTGCCAGCAGCGCCGGGACGGCAAGCAATCAGCCCCAGCATTTT. It yields the protein CASSAGTASNQPQHF.

This chain joins TRBV29-1 and TRBJ2-5; the D gene could be TRBD1 or TRBD2 (5 bases each). Trimming took off 0 bases at V and 8 bases at J, with 10 bases between the two ends. This CDR3 has 12 amino acids. Germline V lookup: CDR1 SQVTM, CDR2 ANQGSEA. The CDR3 loop reads CSVEEGVDTQYF. CDR3 in DNA: TGCAGCGTTGAAGAGGGGGTTGATACCCAGTACTTC.

The sample holds a few counts of this clonotype. This chain uses TRBV4-1 with TRBJ2-6, with D uncertain. The V and J ends lost 0 bases and 2 bases respectively, with 14 bases between them. The CDR3 runs 18 residues. The germline V gene has CDR1 MGHRA and CDR2 YSYEKL. Here the CDR3 reads CASSQEGQVGTGANVLTF. CDR3 nucleotide sequence: TGCGCCAGCAGCCAAGAGGGTCAGGTTGGCACTGGGGCCAACGTCCTGACTTTC.

This clonotype was seen only a few times. This chain connects TRBV5-1 to TRBJ1-2, with D uncertain. The CDR3 has 13 amino acids. Germline V gives CDR1 SGHRS, CDR2 YFSETQ. Trimming shortened V by 6 bases and J by 2 bases, and 11 bases separated the two germline ends. The CDR3 DNA is TGCGCCAGCACCGGAGGGCACAACTATGGCTACACCTTC. The encoded protein is CASTGGHNYGYTF.

This chain connects TRBV12-3 or TRBV12-4 to TRBJ2-5; perhaps TRBD1 as D (6 bases). The length of the CDR3 is 16 residues. The V end lost 6 bases, the J end lost 2 bases, and 19 bases lay between the germline ends. CDR3 amino acids: CASSSGETGFQETQYF. CDR3 DNA sequence: TGTGCCAGCAGCTCCGGGGAGACAGGCTTTCAAGAGACCCAGTACTTC.

The CDR3 nucleotides are TGCAGTGCCTCACCCAAGGGACTAGCGGGGAGGGAGACCCAGTACTTC. The encoded protein is CSASPKGLAGRETQYF. This rearrangement joins TRBV20-1 to TRBJ2-5, with 13 bases matching TRBD2. Trimming removed 6 bases from V and 5 bases from J; junction bases left unmatched: 12. The CDR3 runs to 16 residues. Germline V gene data show CDR1 as DFQATT and CDR2 as SNEGSKA (reference sequence).

The V and J genes are TRBV5-1 and TRBJ1-1; D is uncertain. The germline V gene encodes CDR1 SGHRS and CDR2 YFSETQ. The CDR3 totals 15 residues. Trimming removed 0 bases at V and 6 bases at J, with 15 bases between. This CDR3 is CASSLAGNKGAEAFF. The CDR3 nucleotides read TGCGCCAGCAGCTTGGCGGGGAATAAGGGCGCTGAAGCTTTCTTT.

The CDR3 bases are TGCAGTGCTAGGACTTACAGGGTAGCTAACTATGGCTACACCTTC. Protein sequence: CSARTYRVANYGYTF. The chain employs TRBV20-1 and TRBJ1-2; D may be TRBD1 (6 bases). Germline CDR1 is DFQATT and CDR2 is SNEGSKA (reference sequence). V was shortened by 3 bases and J by 0 bases, with 14 bases between the two germline ends. CDR3 size: 15 residues.

This clonotype was picked up a small number of times. The rearrangement links TRBV7-2 to TRBJ2-2, with 7 bases lining up with TRBD2. The CDR3 contains 15 residues. The V gene end was trimmed by 1 base and the J gene end by 6 bases; junction bases not matched to a gene: 5. The germline V gene has CDR1 SGHTA and CDR2 FQGNSA. CDR3 sequence: CASSLGVRGAGELFF. The CDR3, as DNA: TGTGCCAGCAGCTTAGGGGTTCGGGGGGCCGGGGAGCTGTTTTTT.

Notes on this clonotype: Sequence at one end of the junction differs from germline and may be a read error. The rearrangement uses TRBV5-1 and TRBJ1-3; no clear D. Germline CDR1 reads SGHRS; CDR2 reads YFSETQ. This CDR3 comprises 14 residues. The CDR3 here is CASSLEGSGNTLYF. As DNA, the CDR3 is TGCGCCAGCAGCTTGGAAGGTTCTGGAAACACCTTATATTTT.

The chain uses TRBV6-5 and TRBJ2-3; D is perhaps TRBD2 (6 bases). This CDR3 has 14 amino acids. The V and J ends lost 3 bases and 6 bases respectively, with 13 bases between them. In germline, CDR1 is MNHEY, CDR2 SVGAGI. For the CDR3, the DNA is TGTGCCAGCAGTTATTCCACTAGCCCGGATACGCAGTATTTT. This gives the protein CASSYSTSPDTQYF.

This clonotype was picked up many times. This sequence joins TRBV27 and TRBJ2-7; tentatively, D is TRBD2 (6 bases). Germline loops: CDR1 MNHEY, CDR2 SMNVEV (reference sequence). The CDR3 is 15 amino acids. Trimming removed 5 bases at V and 4 bases at J, with 18 bases between. The CDR3 reads CASSPSGGGVYEQYF. The CDR3 coding sequence is TGTGCCAGCAGTCCCAGTGGGGGAGGTGTGTACGAGCAGTACTTC.

This clonotype showed up just a few times. V usage is TRBV30 and J usage is TRBJ1-1; D gene ambiguous. V lost 3 bases and J 1 base, leaving 6 bases between the germline ends. Germline V gives CDR1 GTSNPN, CDR2 SVGIG (reference sequence). This CDR3 region has 12 residues. CDR3 sequence reads: CAWRRGNTEAFF. CDR3 DNA: TGTGCCTGGAGGCGGGGGAACACTGAAGCTTTCTTT.

This sequence joins TRBV29-1 and TRBJ2-1; D may be TRBD2 (6 bases). The germline CDR1 and CDR2 sequences are SQVTM and ANQGSEA. The length of the CDR3 is 17 residues. V was cut by 6 bases and J by 6 bases, with 27 bases left in between. DNA of the CDR3: TGCAGCGTCTACGCGGTTATGGGGGACTCGCTACCCAATGAGCAGTTCTTC. Its translation is CSVYAVMGDSLPNEQFF.

This clonotype was observed many times. V and J are TRBV12-3 or TRBV12-4 and TRBJ2-1; 8 nucleotides align to TRBD2. V dropped 7 bases and J dropped 4; count of bases not matched to a gene: 9. The CDR3 is 15 amino acids. The CDR3 DNA follows: TGTGCCAGCACCGGGCCGGGGGGGGATTACAATGAGCAGTTCTTC. Amino acids: CASTGPGGDYNEQFF.

The rearrangement links TRBV7-2 to TRBJ2-7; 7 nucleotides agree with TRBD1. CDR1 is SGHTA, CDR2 FQGNSA, per germline. This CDR3 is 15 amino acids long. Losses at the gene ends were 2 bases for V and 5 bases for J; bases not matched to a gene: 9. Here the CDR3 DNA reads TGTGCCAGCAGCTTACTTTCGACAGGGAGCAACGAGCAGTACTTC. It specifies CASSLLSTGSNEQYF.

The chain combines TRBV7-6 with TRBJ2-7; D gene ambiguous. CDR1 SGHVS and CDR2 FNYEAQ come from the germline V gene. The CDR3 has 13 amino acids. Trimming removed 3 bases from V and 5 bases from J, with 11 bases in between. The CDR3 loop is CASSFFQSNEQYF. CDR3 DNA sequence: TGTGCCAGCAGCTTCTTTCAGAGTAACGAGCAGTACTTC.

The table lists this clonotype with many counts. This chain joins TRBV12-3 or TRBV12-4 and TRBJ1-1, with D uncertain. CDR3 length: 13 residues. V lost 6 bases, J lost 1 base, and 9 bases lay in between. In nucleotides, the CDR3 is TGTGCCAGCAGGTCCCCTGGGAACACTGAAGCTTTCTTT. This translates into CASRSPGNTEAFF.

This clonotype was seen more than once but under ten times. The genes are TRBV25-1 and TRBJ1-2; D possibly corresponds to TRBD1 (5 bases). There are 14 residues in the CDR3. Germline lookup yields CDR1 MGHDK and CDR2 SYGVNS. V was cut by 3 bases and J by 8 bases, with 16 bases left in between. CDR3 nucleotide sequence: TGTGCCAGCAGTGAGATTGGAGGGGCACGGGGCTACACCTTC. The encoded protein is CASSEIGGARGYTF.

In this sample, this clonotype turned up many times. The V call is TRBV4-1, the J call TRBJ2-7, with TRBD1 identical over 7 bases. V was pared by 2 bases and J by 3 bases, with 10 bases of the junction left unmatched. The CDR3 has 16 amino acids. Germline loops: CDR1 MGHRA, CDR2 YSYEKL. CDR3 amino acids: CASSQNPGTAYYEQYF. CDR3 bases: TGCGCCAGCAGCCAAAACCCCGGGACAGCCTACTACGAGCAGTACTTC.

Comment on this clonotype: At one end, the junction sequence differs from germline, possibly due to a read error. The chain links TRBV5-1 to TRBJ2-7, with a tentative D call TRBD1 (7 bases). CDR3 size: 15 residues. Germline assignment: CDR1 SGHRS and CDR2 YFSETQ. CDR3 nucleotide sequence: TGCGCCAGCAGCTTGGACAGGGGAGGATACTACGAGGAGTACTTC. Protein product: CASSLDRGGYYEEYF.

This clonotype was counted between two and nine times. The V gene is TRBV5-6, the J gene TRBJ2-3, with 12 positions matching TRBD2. CDR3 size: 16 residues. V trimming: 2 bases; J trimming: 2 bases; junction bases outside the gene matches: 3. CDR1 and CDR2 (germline): SGHDT, YYEEEE. The CDR3 sequence is CASSFRTSGATDTQYF. The CDR3 DNA reads as TGTGCCAGCAGCTTTAGGACTAGCGGGGCCACAGATACGCAGTATTTT.

This chain links TRBV7-8 with TRBJ1-1; D not certain. Germline lookup yields CDR1 SGHVS and CDR2 FQNEAQ. The CDR3 is made up of 14 amino acids. The ends were cut back, 1 base at V and 1 base at J, with 7 bases in the middle. This chain's CDR3 is CASSLVDKNTEAFF. CDR3 nucleotide sequence: TGTGCCAGCAGCTTAGTAGACAAGAACACTGAAGCTTTCTTT.